This T cell receptor beta chain originates from a study of T cells in Graves' hyperthyroidism and ophthalmopathy. Study-level points and caveats: Most thyroid clonotypes expanded above 0.001 were also detected in blood. Ophthalmopathy was identified by the model a median about six months ahead of onset.

Uncontrolled infection, other autoimmune disease, pregnancy or lactation excluded patients. This clonotype was recorded at least ten times. Its cognate antigen is unknown. It was RNA transcripts that yielded the amplified TCR beta CDR3 regions. The TCR CDR3 first-round RT-PCR relied on the HTBI primer set. MiXCR, applied by TCRdb to the multiplex PCR reads, yields one record per CDR3 protein. The data contain about 350,000 distinct CDR3 sequences, 18% of them singletons. The CDR3 covers 16 residues. Losses at the gene ends were 4 bases for V and 3 bases for J; bases not matched to a gene: 8. Germline values: CDR1 SGHDT, CDR2 YYEEEE.

Sequences were obtained from blood. The chain carries TRBV5-6 and TRBJ1-1, with 11 bases aligning to TRBD1. This receptor was obtained from a middle-aged woman with Graves' ophthalmopathy. The CDR3 bases are TGTGCCAGCAGCCCCCGGGACAGGGGGTCGCACACTGAAGCTTTCTTT. The encoded protein is CASSPRDRGSHTEAFF.